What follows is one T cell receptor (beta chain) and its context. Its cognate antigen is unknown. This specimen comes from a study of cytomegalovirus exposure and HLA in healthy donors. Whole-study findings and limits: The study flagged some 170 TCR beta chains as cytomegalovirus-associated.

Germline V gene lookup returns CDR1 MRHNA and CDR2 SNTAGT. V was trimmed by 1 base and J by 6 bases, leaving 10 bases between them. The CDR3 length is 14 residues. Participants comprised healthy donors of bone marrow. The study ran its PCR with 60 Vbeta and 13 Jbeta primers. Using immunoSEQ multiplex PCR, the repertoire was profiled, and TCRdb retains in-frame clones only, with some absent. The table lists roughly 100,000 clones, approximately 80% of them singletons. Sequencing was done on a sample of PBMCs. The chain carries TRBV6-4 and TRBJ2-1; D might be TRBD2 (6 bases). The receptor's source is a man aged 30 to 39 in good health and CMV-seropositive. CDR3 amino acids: CASSDWGTPNEQFF. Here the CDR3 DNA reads TGTGCCAGCAGTGACTGGGGGACTCCCAATGAGCAGTTCTTC.